This T cell receptor (beta chain) comes out of a study of cytomegalovirus exposure and HLA in healthy donors. Whole-study findings and limits: DRB1 had the most TCR associations and HLA-C the fewest, a later analysis found, with rates varying by HLA locus.

There are 17 residues in the CDR3. Trimming removed 4 bases from V and 0 bases from J; junction bases left unmatched: 11. Germline lookup yields CDR1 LGHNA and CDR2 YNFKEQ. PCR primers comprised 60 Vbeta and 13 Jbeta primers. Sequenced by immunoSEQ multiplex PCR; TCRdb stores in-frame clones only, minus some. Of 210,000 or so clones in the sample, 77% are singletons; the top ten hold roughly 2.5%. About this clone: Its target is unknown.

Sequenced material: PBMCs. The receptor was isolated from a woman aged 55-69 years in good health and CMV-seropositive. V gene TRBV4-2 combines with J gene TRBJ1-2, with 7 bases lining up with TRBD1. In nucleotides, the CDR3 is TGTGCCAGCAGCCCAGAAGGGACAGCCGACCCTAACTATGGCTACACCTTC. It is translated as CASSPEGTADPNYGYTF.